The T cell receptor (beta chain) under discussion was sequenced for a study of regulatory dendritic cells for organ transplantation. Broader study findings: Of resting T cell subsets, memory CD8+ had the most alloreactive clonotypes.

Comments on this clone: Its antigen remains unknown.

CDR1 is SGHNT, CDR2 YYREEE, per germline (reference sequence). J was trimmed by 0 bases and V by 4 bases; bases with no gene match: 12. The CDR3 consists of 18 residues. Sorted subsets were CFSE-labeled and cultured approximately 5 days with allogeneic dendritic cells. TCRdb's table, derived via immunoSEQ multiplex PCR, lists solely in-frame clones and lacks some. The sample carries over 8,500 clones, roughly 82% recorded once. This TCR came from a human donor in good health. This sequence joins TRBV5-4 and TRBJ2-7, with 11 bases aligning to TRBD2. Material: memory CD4+ T cells from blood cultured with regulatory dendritic cells. Subset of the sample: CD45RO+ memory T cells. DNA of the CDR3: TGTGCCAGCAGCGCAGCCGGGACTAGCGGTGGGAGCTCCTACGAGCAGTACTTC. Translation gives CASSAAGTSGGSSYEQYF.